These 5 T cell receptor beta chains were sequenced from one sample in a study of identical twins (dated by TCRdb to about 2016). Receptor libraries were prepared by 5' RACE. The sequencing machine was an Illumina HiSeq 2000. The public reads were reanalyzed by TCRdb: fastp trimming at Q25, MiXCR alignment, in-frame beta chains only. Every distinct CDR3 protein forms one entry, paired with its most common genes and DNA. Present in this sample are about 530,000 distinct CDR3 sequences, about 22% of which were seen just once. Of the sample, about 0.5% is held by the ten largest clones. The data were also submitted as part of a second study, on yellow fever vaccine responses in identical twins.

Sequencing was carried out using CD4+ T cells sorted from blood. The source of these receptors is a young woman in good health.

CDR3 nucleotides: TGTGCCAGCAGCTTTCGGTTGCTAGCGGGAGTTCTCGGTCCCGGGGAGCTGTTTTTT. Translating gives CASSFRLLAGVLGPGELFF. The chain combines TRBV11-2 with TRBJ2-2, with TRBD2 identical over 10 bases. The CDR3 has 19 amino acids. Germline CDR1 reads SGHAT; CDR2 reads FQNNGV. J lost 6 bases, V lost 3 bases, and 16 bases had no gene match. The entire variable domain, with the rest obtained from reference TRBV11-2 and TRBJ2-2, is as follows: EAGVAQSPRYKIIEKRQSVAFWCNPISGHATLYWYQQILGQGPKLLIQFQNNGVVDDSQLPKDRFSAERLKGVDSTLKIQPAKLEDSAVYLCASSFRLLAGVLGPGELFFGEGSRLTVL.

This clonotype came up a few times. The chain uses TRBV6-1 and TRBJ1-4; 7 bases are shared with TRBD1. Germline V gives CDR1 MNHNS, CDR2 SASEGT. The CDR3 is 14 amino acids. V gave up 6 bases and J gave up 5 bases; unmatched junction bases: 6. The CDR3 region is CASRPGTENEKLFF. CDR3 sequence (DNA): TGTGCCAGCAGGCCTGGGACAGAGAATGAAAAACTGTTTTTT.

With regard to this clonotype: The missing conserved phenylalanine or tryptophan at the end of this CDR3 makes a read error likely. This sequence joins TRBV12-3 or TRBV12-4 and TRBJ2-1; unclear D gene. Trimming took off 4 bases at V and 0 bases at J, with 13 bases between the two ends. CDR3 length: 16 residues. CDR3 loop: CASSSQTRSSYNEQFL. The CDR3 region has the DNA TGTGCCAGCAGTTCCCAGACCAGAAGCTCCTACAATGAGCAGTTCCTC.

The gene calls are TRBV12-3 or TRBV12-4 and TRBJ2-1; 11 bases match TRBD1. V dropped 7 bases and J dropped 7; count of bases not matched to a gene: 9. This CDR3 spans 15 amino acids. CDR3 sequence reads: CASTQDRGPGNEQFF. The CDR3 coding sequence is TGTGCCAGCACCCAGGACAGGGGGCCGGGGAATGAGCAGTTCTTC.

The chain combines TRBV20-1 with TRBJ2-3; D unresolved. Germline CDR1 reads DFQATT; CDR2 reads SNEGSKA (reference sequence). Trimming took 1 base from V and 4 from J, leaving 12 bases between them. CDR3 size: 14 residues. The DNA of the CDR3 is TGCAGTGCTAGAGGTTCTGGCCTAGCAGATACGCAGTATTTT. This gives the protein CSARGSGLADTQYF.